This T cell receptor (beta chain) comes out of a study of blood T cell repertoires in COVID-19. Overall study context: Sources were T cells, B-cell-depleted T cells, or PBMCs; the material itself was cDNA or gDNA.

This table comes from immunoSEQ multiplex PCR, and its TCRdb copy is limited to in-frame clones, with some not included. The table includes over 200,000 clones, around 84% detected once. The CDR3 runs to 17 residues. V dropped 1 base and J dropped 5; count of bases not matched to a gene: 15. Per the germline V gene, CDR1 is SGHDT and CDR2 is YYEEEE. This clone was picked up one time. This sequence joins TRBV5-6 and TRBJ2-7, with 7 bases identical to TRBD1. The material sequenced was peripheral blood. This sequence originates from a man aged 45-65 years with COVID-19, enrolled during active disease. Written as DNA, the CDR3 is TGTGCCAGCAGCTTGTCCACAGGGGTGGACCCTTTCCACGAGCAGTACTTC. It is translated as CASSLSTGVDPFHEQYF.